The 10 T cell receptor beta chains given below trace back to one sample, sequenced in a study of response to subunit inactivated influenza vaccine. TCRdb re-derived calls from the RT-PCR reads in MiXCR, one entry per CDR3 protein. The profile shows 160,000 or so distinct CDR3 sequences, about a tenth of them singletons. The input for sequencing was non-naive T cells sorted from PBMCs, taken more than 35 days after vaccination. Receptors originate from a man over 45 who received an inactivated influenza vaccine.

This chain links TRBV30 with TRBJ1-2; possible D gene TRBD1, 6 bases. The CDR3 has 13 residues. CDR1 is GTSNPN, CDR2 SVGIG, per germline (reference sequence). Trimming cost V 3 bases and J 4 bases, with 12 bases left between them. The CDR3 nucleotides are TGTGCCTGGAGATCAACAGGGACCTATGGCTACACCTTC. Translated: CAWRSTGTYGYTF. Together with reference TRBV30 and TRBJ1-2, the CDR3 gives the full variable domain: SQTIHQWPATLVQPVGSPLSLECTVEGTSNPNLYWYRQAAGRGLQLLFYSVGIGQISSEVPQNLSASRPQDRQFILSSKKLLLSDSGFYLCAWRSTGTYGYTFGSGTRLTVV.

V is TRBV6-1 and J is TRBJ2-5; D gene uncertain. CDR1 is MNHNS, CDR2 SASEGT, per germline. V was trimmed by 5 bases and J by 3 bases, leaving 19 bases between them. This CDR3 region has 16 residues. The CDR3 DNA sequence: TGTGCCAGCAGTCCGACTTTCGCCGTACATAAAGAGACCCAGTACTTC. Protein sequence: CASSPTFAVHKETQYF.

There are a few counts of this clonotype. The chain has TRBV10-3 and TRBJ1-1, with 7 nucleotides matching TRBD1. V shed 4 bases and J 3 bases; nucleotides not matched to a gene: 5. CDR3 length: 14 amino acids. Germline-derived CDR1 and CDR2 are ENHRY and SYGVKD. CDR3 DNA: TGTGCCATCAGTGGGGAGGGGGCGTACACTGAAGCTTTCTTT. Amino acids: CAISGEGAYTEAFF.

Points on this clonotype: Given a much more abundant clone one base away, this may be a read error. This chain uses TRBV7-8 with TRBJ1-1; TRBD1 aligns across 8 bases. CDR1 and CDR2 (germline): SGHVS, FQNEAQ. This CDR3 contains 11 residues. V was pared by 9 bases and J by 11 bases, with 8 bases of the junction left unmatched. CDR3 sequence: CARSSTGVAFF. The CDR3 DNA sequence: TGTGCCAGAAGTTCGACAGGGGTGGCTTTCTTT.

The rearrangement uses TRBV11-2 and TRBJ1-2, with D uncertain. Germline CDR1 reads SGHAT; CDR2 reads FQNNGV. The ends were cut back, 5 bases at V and 4 bases at J, with 20 bases in the middle. The CDR3 spans 16 residues. The CDR3 here is CASSPRGGRFFYGYTF. DNA for the CDR3: TGTGCCAGCAGCCCCCGAGGTGGAAGGTTCTTCTATGGCTACACCTTC.

This clonotype has at least ten counts. The V call is TRBV10-3, the J call TRBJ2-7; perhaps TRBD2 as D (5 bases). Germline V gives CDR1 ENHRY, CDR2 SYGVKD. The CDR3 has 15 amino acids. Deletions cut 4 bases from V and 1 base from J, with 14 bases between. The DNA of the CDR3 is TGTGCCATCAGTGCCCGGGGTGACCCTTCCTACGAGCAGTACTTC. The encoded protein is CAISARGDPSYEQYF.

This clonotype has only a few counts. The CDR3 DNA is TGTGCCAGCAGTCCTCTAGCGGTAAACAATGAGCAGTTCTTC. As protein: CASSPLAVNNEQFF. This chain connects TRBV28 to TRBJ2-1, with 7 positions matching TRBD2. V dropped 5 bases and J dropped 5; count of bases not matched to a gene: 6. The germline CDR1 and CDR2 sequences are MDHEN and SYDVKM. This CDR3 has 14 residues.

V gene TRBV12-3 or TRBV12-4 combines with J gene TRBJ1-6; D not resolved. The CDR3 loop spans 13 amino acids. Trimming left V 0 bases short and J 9 bases short, with 6 bases between. The CDR3 spells CASSLAEGSPLHF. For the CDR3, the DNA is TGTGCCAGCAGTTTAGCGGAGGGTTCACCCCTCCACTTT.

The rearrangement links TRBV4-3 to TRBJ2-1, with D uncertain. Germline V gene data show CDR1 as LGHNA and CDR2 as YSLEER. There are 13 residues in the CDR3. The V gene lost 1 base and the J gene lost 11 bases, with 12 bases spanning the gap. The CDR3 bases are TGCGCCAGCAGCCAAGGTTCCACTTCTCAGCAGTTCTTC. Protein product: CASSQGSTSQQFF.

The chain combines TRBV20-1 with TRBJ1-6; TRBD1 is a possible D gene (6 bases). Germline lookup yields CDR1 DFQATT and CDR2 SNEGSKA (reference sequence). The CDR3 is 16 residues long. V shed 3 bases and J shed 5 bases, with 17 bases lying between them. This chain's CDR3 is CSASPPTGFNNSPLHF. The CDR3 nucleotides read TGCAGTGCTAGCCCCCCGACAGGCTTCAATAATTCACCCCTCCACTTT.